Below, one T cell receptor beta chain is given with its context. This record comes from a study of chemoradiotherapy in HPV16-positive cancers. V was shortened by 1 base and J by 8 bases, with 21 bases between the two germline ends. The length of the CDR3 is 17 residues. Germline V CDR1 and CDR2: SEHNR, FQNEAQ (reference sequence). Assay: immunoSEQ multiplex PCR; the TCRdb copy retains only in-frame clones and omits some. The table lists tens of thousands of clones, approximately 80% of them singletons. The source of this sequence is a human donor with HPV-associated anogenital cancer. This specimen consisted of blood, obtained from a patient who underwent chemoradiotherapy. The chain combines TRBV7-9 with TRBJ2-1; D uncertain. This chain's CDR3 is CASSLGERGFPLDEQFF. CDR3 coding DNA: TGTGCCAGCAGCTTAGGAGAGCGTGGATTCCCCCTCGATGAGCAGTTCTTC.